This T cell receptor beta chain came from a study of cytomegalovirus exposure and HLA in healthy donors (dated by TCRdb to the late 2010s). About the study as a whole: An earlier analysis of several hundred of the donors reported approximately 300 Gb of sequence data and around 100 million unique TCR beta sequences obtained from about 179 million T cells. An early release that covered roughly 600 HLA-typed donors contained around 300 gigabases of sequencing data and roughly 84 million unique TCR sequences. Of the 300 to 450 genotyped donors, approximately 83% fell in the genetic ancestry cluster associated with self-reported Caucasian donors. The aim of the study was to test whether cataloging public T cell receptors could identify signatures of past pathogen exposure. The study used immunosequencing to profile the T cell repertoires of around 600 subjects and linked those repertoires to cytomegalovirus serostatus. In addition to the first cohort of hundreds of subjects, a separate validation cohort of 120 different subjects was used. To predict cytomegalovirus infection status, the study combined high-throughput TCR immunosequencing, statistical association of individual TCRs with disease status, and machine learning. To study patterns of TCR occurrence, a later analysis re-analyzed previously published TCR beta repertoires from several hundred donors and added high-resolution HLA genotyping. The later analysis used no new phenotypic data to find candidate immune exposures, relying instead on TCR beta sequences and their occurrence across donors. An earlier analysis of 587 of the donors applied high-throughput TCR beta sequencing to assess whether each TCR beta V gene segment acted as functional or pseudogenic. Donor age, sex, ethnicity and CMV serostatus were compiled alongside the repertoire data. Genome-wide SNP genotypes for about 65% of the roughly 700 donors were used in a later genetic analysis, which treated that subset as a discovery cohort. All discovery cohort repertoires had been generated on a single sequencing platform. Both class I and class II loci were covered by HLA typing, at four-digit resolution. The number of typed donors differed by locus: about 620-630 for A, B, C, DRB1 and DQB1; roughly 510 for DQA1; 606 for DPA1; and approximately 450 for DPB1. Because of strong linkage in the cohort, five DR-DQ haplotypes were treated as single units for association and clustering. Across 398 genotyped donors of the cohort, an average of approximately 200,000 unique TCR beta nucleotide sequences per donor were sequenced, and approximately 17% of those sequences were non-productive. The study at large found these results: Some IMGT-functional V segments, including TRBV6-2 and TRBV6-3, could not be told apart with the 87-base-pair reads, so those segments were excluded. In this cohort, only TCR beta chains were sequenced, and detectable features were limited by the absence of alpha or paired-chain data. Correlated functional status among segregating V segments might be attributable to linkage disequilibrium, but an unknown experimental factor could not be ruled out. Sequencing depth was assumed to be roughly uniform across donors in the presence/absence analyses, though that assumption may not hold. An association between a missense DCLRE1C variant and V-gene and J-gene trimming of TCR beta chains was found in a later genetic analysis and replicated in an independent cohort. A further reported finding was that TCR beta sequences accurately predicted the HLA-A and HLA-B alleles for most subjects in the first cohort. In a later analysis, the rate of TCR association differed among HLA loci, with DRB1 alleles having the most associated TCRs and HLA-C alleles having the fewest. The authors suggested that the approach could potentially be extended to other disease states and immunological phenotypes. According to a later analysis, most CMV-associated TCR beta chains appeared to be HLA-restricted, and the HLA associations seemed to be driven largely by CMV exposure. A few of the identified cytomegalovirus-associated TCR beta chains were confirmed in vitro to be specific for cytomegalovirus antigens. The earlier analysis of nearly 600 of the donors excluded roughly 17 rarely observed V segments, including chromosome 9 orphons, because counts were too low. An earlier analysis of around 500 of the donors showed that most TCR beta V segments appeared in productive rearrangements either about 90% or about 30% of the time, which broadly matched IMGT annotations. A cluster of highly shared sequence variants was judged likely to be a technical artifact of the sequencing pipeline. HLA typing was unavailable for some donors at each locus, so association tests used only the typed subset. The classifier was reported to diagnose cytomegalovirus status with high specificity and sensitivity in both the original cohort and the validation cohort. Most TCR sequences were observed very rarely across donors, whereas some public TCRs were present in many individuals. A later analysis found that HLA-associated TCR beta chains were more clonally expanded and had lower generation probabilities than equally common non-associated chains. Strong co-occurrence of HLA alleles, especially DR and DQ, made assigning TCR associations to individual alleles difficult. Immune exposure information for the cohort was limited to CMV serostatus. A later analysis reported that several top co-occurrence clusters appeared linked to parvovirus B19, influenza, CMV and Epstein-Barr virus. At a false discovery rate of 0.05, a later analysis linked some 18,000 TCR beta sequences to specific HLA alleles. Compared with the approximately 710-donor mean, donors in an Asian-associated ancestry cluster had fewer N-insertions in productive TCRs, according to a later genetic analysis. In the study, some 160 TCR beta chains were listed as associated with cytomegalovirus.

Germline trimming: 2 bases from V, 11 bases from J; junction bases outside gene matches: 5. CDR1 and CDR2 are drawn from the germline V gene: MDHEN, SYDVKM. The CDR3 holds 12 amino acids from the cysteine to the phenylalanine. Solely the CDR3 DNA is kept, with 36 bases framed from the first base. The cohort comprised 666 healthy bone marrow donors. All cohort members were sampled while nominally healthy, although unrecorded immune exposures were likely present. The donor tested CMV seropositive and was one of the 289 seropositive cohort members. A peripheral blood sample was collected from each donor, and TCR beta sequencing was performed on peripheral blood mononuclear cells. Genomic DNA was extracted from the blood cell samples with the Qiagen DNeasy Blood Extraction Kit. The method was the immunoSEQ multiplex PCR assay. A mixture of 60 forward primers for TCR Vbeta segments and 13 reverse primers for TCR Jbeta segments was used in the multiplex PCR. A multiplex PCR assay on genomic DNA amplified the CDR3 region of rearranged TCR beta genes. The Illumina HiSeq System was used to sequence the amplified TCR beta libraries as 87-base-pair reads. As for the original processing: Across the 670 or so repertoires, a later analysis counted 78 million or so unique TCR beta chains, some 11 million of which were shared by at least two donors. Raw reads were error-corrected and collapsed into unique sequences with a nearest-neighbor algorithm that merged closely related sequences to remove PCR and sequencing errors. CDR3 sequences were aligned to IMGT reference sequences to assign V, D and J gene segments. Each retained sequence needed at least a six-nucleotide match to both a V gene segment and a J gene segment. A rearrangement counted as productive if the CDR3 had no stop codons and remained in frame with V and J, and every other rearrangement counted as non-productive. CDR3 was defined by IMGT convention, running from the second conserved V-encoded cysteine to the conserved J-encoded phenylalanine. Sequences without an unambiguous match to a single V gene segment were excluded from the earlier analysis of several hundred of the donors. An earlier analysis of about 600 of the donors called V segments functional above 56.7% productive rearrangements and segregating when the between-donor standard deviation exceeded 5%. A statistical classification framework was built to diagnose cytomegalovirus status from the catalog of TCR beta chain sequences. In a later analysis, V and J genes were assigned by comparing TCR nucleotide sequences against IMGT/GENE-DB human TR gene sequences. A later analysis assigned CDR3 sequences and most-parsimonious VDJ recombination scenarios with the TCRdist pipeline. In a later analysis, every TCR beta chain was defined by the combination of its CDR3 amino acid sequence and its V-gene family, and reads without a unique V-gene family were dropped. In a later analysis, some 600 highly shared, low-generation-probability nucleotide sequences were removed to address suspected cross-contamination and a sequencing artifact. A later analysis calculated a clonal expansion index for each public chain from normalized within-repertoire ranks of inferred template counts. In a later analysis, generation probabilities were computed using a VDJ recombination model fitted to out-of-frame rearrangements, and the results were checked against IGoR. A later analysis scored TCR-TCR, TCR-HLA and TCR-CMV co-occurrence with hypergeometric tests, applying a repertoire-size bias correction to TCR pairs. To estimate false discovery rates, a later analysis permuted the HLA or CMV assignments 20 times. In a later analysis, co-occurring TCRs were grouped using DBSCAN, and TCRdist sequence similarity was added for clustering within HLA-allele-positive subsets. For co-occurrence clustering, repertoires with fewer than 30,000 or more than 120,000 public chains were excluded, along with a handful of repertoires with anomalous nucleotide sharing. TCRdb carries this immuneACCESS record with in-frame sequences only. Its versions omit some clonotypes, under half of them owing to an unresolved V gene in the studies checked, with the rest unexplained. V and J calls and clone size come straight from that table; D and trimming were deduced from the DNA. A total of under 200,000 clones appear in this sample, about 84% of them only once. Of the sample, 12% to 15% is held by the ten largest clones.

Details on this clone: Its antigen is currently not known. Base qualities were left out, and no much larger clone turns up one base away.

The sequence derives from a woman aged 25 to 39 in good health and CMV-seropositive. This chain joins TRBV28 to TRBJ1-1; a stretch of 7 junction bases matches TRBD1. Sequenced sample: PBMCs. The DNA is TGTGCCAGCAGTTTACTGACAGGGCGTGCTTTCTTT. The encoded protein is CASSLLTGRAFF.